Following are 20 T cell receptor beta chains from one sample sequenced in a study of cytomegalovirus exposure and HLA in healthy donors. PCR amplification relied on 60 Vbeta primers (plus 13 Jbeta primers). The data were produced by immunoSEQ multiplex PCR, yet TCRdb's version contains in-frame clones alone and is incomplete. The data contain 150,000 to 200,000 clones, about four fifths of them singletons. Sequenced sample: PBMCs. All receptors derive from a middle-aged woman in good health and CMV-seronegative.

This clone was seen only a few times. The chain carries TRBV18 and TRBJ1-1; a weak D match, TRBD1 (5 bases). Germline-derived CDR1 and CDR2 are KGHSH and LQKENI. The CDR3 extends over 11 amino acids. V shed 2 bases and J shed 10 bases, with 8 bases lying between them. CDR3 protein: CASSPGGGAFF. The CDR3 nucleotides are TGTGCCAGCTCACCAGGGGGGGGAGCTTTCTTT.

This CDR3 is CASSPLGQGVEKLFF. The CDR3 DNA is TGTGCCAGCAGCCCCCTGGGACAGGGCGTTGAAAAACTGTTTTTT. The chain uses TRBV9 and TRBJ1-4; 9 nucleotides align to TRBD1. The V gene's germline CDR1 is SGDLS and CDR2 YYNGEE. The CDR3 has 15 residues. J was trimmed by 7 bases and V by 4 bases; bases with no gene match: 8.

V and J are TRBV6-5 and TRBJ1-1, with 7 bases lining up with TRBD1. CDR1 is MNHEY, CDR2 SVGAGI, per germline. The V gene end was trimmed by 6 bases and the J gene end by 2 bases; junction bases not matched to a gene: 9. The CDR3 contains 15 residues. The CDR3 here is CASSRQGRANTEAFF. CDR3 nucleotides: TGTGCCAGCAGCAGACAGGGAAGGGCTAACACTGAAGCTTTCTTT.

The V and J genes are TRBV18 and TRBJ1-2, with D perhaps matching TRBD1 (6 bases). CDR3 length equals 14 residues. The germline V gene encodes CDR1 KGHSH and CDR2 LQKENI. V was shortened by 4 bases and J by 8 bases, with 17 bases between the two germline ends. In DNA, the CDR3 is TGTGCCAGCTCACGGGAACAGGGATCGGGAGGCTACACCTTC. As protein: CASSREQGSGGYTF.

V gene TRBV15 combines with J gene TRBJ1-2, with TRBD1 identical over 11 bases. Germline V lookup: CDR1 LNHNV, CDR2 YYDKDF (reference sequence). This CDR3 comprises 14 residues. Trimming removed 3 bases from V and 6 bases from J; junction bases left unmatched: 3. CDR3 residues: CATSRGQGGNGYTF. The CDR3 bases are TGTGCCACCAGCAGGGGACAGGGGGGAAATGGCTACACCTTC.

This chain connects TRBV7-9 to TRBJ2-2, with TRBD2 matching 11 bases. The CDR3 extends over 16 amino acids. V lost 3 bases to trimming and J lost 4 bases; unmatched junction nucleotides: 4. The germline gives CDR1 SEHNR, CDR2 FQNEAQ (reference sequence). In DNA, the CDR3 is TGTGCCAGCAGCTTTACTAGCGGGAGAGGCACCGGGGAGCTGTTTTTT. Translating it yields CASSFTSGRGTGELFF. Full variable domain (rest looked up from reference TRBV7-9 and TRBJ2-2): DTGVSQNPRHKITKRGQNVTFRCDPISEHNRLYWYRQTLGQGPEFLTYFQNEAQLEKSRLLSDRFSAERPKGSFSTLEIQRTEQGDSAMYLCASSFTSGRGTGELFFGEGSRLTVL.

DNA of the CDR3: TGCGCCAGCAGCCCCGAAGGGGCCGCACCCTATGGCTACACCTTC. This sequence encodes CASSPEGAAPYGYTF. The chain carries TRBV4-3 and TRBJ1-2, with TRBD1 as a possible D gene (5 bases). CDR1 and CDR2 (germline): LGHNA, YSLEER. Trimming took 4 bases from V and 4 from J, leaving 16 bases between them. This CDR3 comprises 15 residues.

A single count supports this clone. Here the CDR3 DNA reads TGTGCCAGCAGTTTAACGGACGGGGGGACAGATACGCAGTATTTT. Translating it yields CASSLTDGGTDTQYF. The chain combines TRBV27 with TRBJ2-3, with 7 bases aligning to TRBD2. CDR1 MNHEY and CDR2 SMNVEV come from the germline V gene (reference sequence). The CDR3 extends over 15 amino acids. Trimming took 2 bases from V and 3 from J; bases not matched to a gene: 5.

The CDR3 sequence is CASSLGDSSNQPQHF. In DNA form, the CDR3 reads TGCGCCAGCAGCTTAGGTGACAGCTCCAATCAGCCCCAGCATTTT. V usage is TRBV5-1 and J usage is TRBJ1-5; D is possibly TRBD1 (5 bases). V was trimmed by 2 bases and J by 3 bases, leaving 12 bases between them. In germline, CDR1 is SGHRS, CDR2 YFSETQ. The CDR3 contains 15 residues. The full variable domain, in which reference TRBV5-1 and TRBJ1-5 provide the parts outside the CDR3, is KAGVTQTPRYLIKTRGQQVTLSCSPISGHRSVSWYQQTPGQGLQFLFEYFSETQRNKGNFPGRFSGRQFSNSRSEMNVSTLELGDSALYLCASSLGDSSNQPQHFGDGTRLSIL.

This sequence joins TRBV19 and TRBJ1-5, with no clear D. Germline V CDR1 and CDR2: LNHDA, SQIVND (reference sequence). The CDR3 is made up of 15 amino acids. Trimming stripped 5 bases from V and 3 bases from J, with 14 bases between. Written as DNA, the CDR3 is TGTGCCAGTAGTCACTTGACGGAGTACAATCAGCCCCAGCATTTT. Translation gives CASSHLTEYNQPQHF.

This chain joins TRBV10-3 and TRBJ1-2; D gene uncertain. The V end was cut by 3 bases, the J end by 5 bases, with 10 bases between. The CDR3 extends over 13 amino acids. Germline-derived CDR1 and CDR2 are ENHRY and SYGVKD. The CDR3 protein is CAISESETYGYTF. CDR3 nucleotides: TGTGCCATCAGTGAATCGGAGACGTATGGCTACACCTTC.

This clone has just a few counts. V usage is TRBV18 and J usage is TRBJ2-5, with D possibly TRBD2 on 6 matching bases. The CDR3 length is 13 residues. Trimming took 6 bases from V and 3 from J, leaving 11 bases between them. The germline V gene encodes CDR1 KGHSH and CDR2 LQKENI. CDR3 sequence: CASSPTREETQYF. In DNA, the CDR3 is TGTGCCAGCTCCCCGACTAGGGAAGAGACCCAGTACTTC.

As regards this clone: One junction end disagrees with the germline gene, perhaps due to a read error. This chain connects TRBV6-1 to TRBJ2-7; D gene ambiguous. CDR1 and CDR2 from the germline V gene are MNHNS and SASEGT. The CDR3 is 13 residues long. The CDR3 loop reads CAISEVLNYEQYF. CDR3 nucleotides: TGTGCCATCAGTGAAGTTCTTAACTACGAGCAGTACTTC.

The chain has TRBV5-4 and TRBJ2-1; 7 bases are a match to TRBD2. Looked up from germline, CDR1 is SGHNT and CDR2 is YYREEE (reference sequence). V lost 0 bases, J lost 7 bases, and 7 bases stayed unmatched. The CDR3 has 15 residues. The CDR3 bases are TGTGCCAGCAGCTTGGGCGGGAGTTACTATAATGAGCAGTTCTTC. Translation gives CASSLGGSYYNEQFF.

In its sample, this clone was seen a few times. The gene calls are TRBV2 and TRBJ2-7, with 14 positions matching TRBD2. V lost 3 bases and J lost 0; bases outside the gene matches: 13. The CDR3 extends over 20 amino acids. Germline assignment: CDR1 SNHLY and CDR2 FYNNEI. The DNA for the CDR3 is TGTGCCAGCAGTGAGCTAACCGGGACTAGCGGGAGTAGGAGCTCCTACGAGCAGTACTTC. Its translation is CASSELTGTSGSRSSYEQYF.

Note on this clone: This sample includes further DNA sequences coding for the same CDR3. This chain joins TRBV19 and TRBJ1-2; D possibly corresponds to TRBD1 (5 bases). The CDR3 has 11 residues. V was cut by 4 bases and J by 7 bases, with 7 bases left in between. Germline CDR1 LNHDA, CDR2 SQIVND (reference sequence). Here the CDR3 DNA reads TGTGCCAGTAGTACCCAGGGTGGCTACACCTTC. Amino acid sequence: CASSTQGGYTF.

The chain has TRBV4-3 and TRBJ1-4; D unresolved. Trimming shortened V by 1 base and J by 5 bases, and 14 bases separated the two germline ends. This CDR3 is built from 16 residues. The germline V gene encodes CDR1 LGHNA and CDR2 YSLEER. CDR3 nucleotide sequence: TGCGCCAGCAGCCAAGGGGCCAGCAGCGGGAATGAAAAACTGTTTTTT. It is translated as CASSQGASSGNEKLFF.

The rearrangement uses TRBV6-1 and TRBJ2-3; 8 bases are shared with TRBD2. Germline CDR1 and CDR2: MNHNS and SASEGT. CDR3 length equals 13 residues. Here the CDR3 DNA reads TGTGCTACCACGGAGCGGGAGATAGTAACGCAGTATTTT. Translating it yields CATTEREIVTQYF.

The chain uses TRBV4-3 and TRBJ1-2; a weak D match, TRBD1 (5 bases). The germline gives CDR1 LGHNA, CDR2 YSLEER. Trimming stripped 0 bases from V and 2 bases from J, with 10 bases between. This CDR3 spans 15 amino acids. This chain's CDR3 is CASSQDGGWNYGYTF. CDR3 bases: TGCGCCAGCAGCCAAGATGGGGGGTGGAACTATGGCTACACCTTC.

V usage is TRBV30 and J usage is TRBJ1-2, with D hard to call. The ends were cut back, 7 bases at V and 9 bases at J, with 18 bases in the middle. The length of the CDR3 is 12 residues. Germline values: CDR1 GTSNPN, CDR2 SVGIG (reference sequence). The CDR3 here is CAYSGFGRRYTF. For the CDR3, the DNA is TGTGCCTATTCAGGTTTCGGTCGACGCTACACCTTC.